Below, one T cell receptor (beta chain) is given with its context. Original processing notes: Counts of nucleated cells, estimated from reference gene primer amplification, were obtained. Data came from immunoSEQ multiplex PCR; TCRdb stores just in-frame clones and leaves some out. Clone size and the V and J calls come from that table; the DNA yielded D and trimming. This table has approximately 250,000 clones, 88% appearing once. The data were obtained in a study of blood T cell repertoires in COVID-19. Study in general: Two consecutive negative NP/OP PCR tests, clearance, or resolved symptoms defined Cohort 3 recovery. From the United States, Italy and Spain came samples of acute and convalescent COVID-19.

From germline, CDR1 is LNHDA and CDR2 SQIVND (reference sequence). The CDR3 length is 16 residues. V trimming: 6 bases; J trimming: 3 bases; junction bases outside the gene matches: 9. V and J are TRBV19 and TRBJ1-5, with 9 bases lining up with TRBD1. Sequenced sample: PBMCs or T cells enriched from blood (not recorded which). The TCR was taken from a woman in her sixties in a cohort exposed to, infected with or recovered from COVID-19 (not recorded which). The CDR3 nucleotides read TGTGCCAGTAGCCTCCTGCGGGACAGGGCCAATCAGCCCCAGCATTTT. Amino acids: CASSLLRDRANQPQHF.